This section outlines one TCR beta chain sequence together with its context. Antigen unknown. This table comes from immunoSEQ multiplex PCR, and its TCRdb copy is limited to in-frame clones, with some not included. The sample has a few hundred thousand clones, around 89% seen once. The treatment here: some 20 received Ad26.COV2.S at low or high dose, single or two shots; a few received placebo; per-sample allocation not given. The samples date from day 63 after the first vaccine or placebo injection. The sample belongs to a study of Ad26.COV2.S vaccination and SARS-CoV-2 variants. General study points: In vaccinated individuals, spike-specific CD8+ and CD4+ T cell responses reportedly displayed substantial breadth. In TCR breadth and depth analyses, total T cell responses may have been underestimated. Comparability of non-spike TCR breadth was observed across vaccine and placebo recipients.

Deletions cut 2 bases from V and 8 bases from J, with 13 bases between. Germline V gene lookup returns CDR1 SGHRS and CDR2 YFSETQ. This CDR3 comprises 13 residues. The TCR sequence derives from a person between 18 and 60 years old who received the Ad26.COV2.S COVID-19 vaccine or a placebo. Sequenced material: peripheral blood, taken in a trial of Ad26.COV2.S vaccine versus placebo. The rearrangement joins TRBV5-1 to TRBJ1-2; D possibly corresponds to TRBD1 (5 bases). CDR3 residues: CASSLTYGAGYTF. DNA for the CDR3: TGCGCCAGCAGCTTAACGTACGGGGCCGGCTACACCTTC.